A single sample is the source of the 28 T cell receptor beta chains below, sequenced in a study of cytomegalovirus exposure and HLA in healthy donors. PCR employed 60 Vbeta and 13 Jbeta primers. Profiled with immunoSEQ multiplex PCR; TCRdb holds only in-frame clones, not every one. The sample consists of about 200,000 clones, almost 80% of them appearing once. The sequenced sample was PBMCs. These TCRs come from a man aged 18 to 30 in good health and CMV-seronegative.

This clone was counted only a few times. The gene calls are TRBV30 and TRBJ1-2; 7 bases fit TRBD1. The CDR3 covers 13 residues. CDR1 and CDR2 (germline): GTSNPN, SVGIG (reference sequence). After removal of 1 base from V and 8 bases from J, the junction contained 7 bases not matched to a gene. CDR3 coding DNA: TGTGCCTGGAGTGAAGGGGGCCTCAACGGCTACACCTTC. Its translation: CAWSEGGLNGYTF. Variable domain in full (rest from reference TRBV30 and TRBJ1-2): SQTIHQWPATLVQPVGSPLSLECTVEGTSNPNLYWYRQAAGRGLQLLFYSVGIGQISSEVPQNLSASRPQDRQFILSSKKLLLSDSGFYLCAWSEGGLNGYTFGSGTRLTVV.

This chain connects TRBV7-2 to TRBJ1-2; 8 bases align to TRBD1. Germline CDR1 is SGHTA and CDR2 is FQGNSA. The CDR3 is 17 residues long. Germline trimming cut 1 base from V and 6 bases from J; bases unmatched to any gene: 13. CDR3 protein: CASSLVERAGGGHGYTF. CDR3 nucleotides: TGTGCCAGCAGCTTAGTTGAGAGGGCAGGGGGCGGTCATGGCTACACCTTC. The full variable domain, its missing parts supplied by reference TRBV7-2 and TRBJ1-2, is GAGVSQSPSNKVTEKGKDVELRCDPISGHTALYWYRQSLGQGLEFLIYFQGNSAPDKSGLPSDRFSAERTGGSVSTLTIQRTQQEDSAVYLCASSLVERAGGGHGYTFGSGTRLTVV.

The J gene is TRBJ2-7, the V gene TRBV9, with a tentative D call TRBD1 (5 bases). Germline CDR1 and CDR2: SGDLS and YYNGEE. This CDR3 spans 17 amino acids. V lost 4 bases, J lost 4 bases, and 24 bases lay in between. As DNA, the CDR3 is TGTGCCAGCAGCCCCCGAGGCCCGGACATCCAAAGGTACGAGCAGTACTTC. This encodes CASSPRGPDIQRYEQYF. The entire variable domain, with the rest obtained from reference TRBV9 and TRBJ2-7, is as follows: DSGVTQTPKHLITATGQRVTLRCSPRSGDLSVYWYQQSLDQGLQFLIQYYNGEERAKGNILERFSAQQFPDLHSELNLSSLELGDSALYFCASSPRGPDIQRYEQYFGPGTRLTVT.

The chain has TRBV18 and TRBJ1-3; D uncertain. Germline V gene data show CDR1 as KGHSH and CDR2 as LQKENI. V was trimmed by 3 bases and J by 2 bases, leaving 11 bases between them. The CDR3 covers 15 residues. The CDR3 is CASSPPREAGNTIYF. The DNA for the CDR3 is TGTGCCAGCTCACCGCCCCGGGAAGCTGGAAACACCATATATTTT.

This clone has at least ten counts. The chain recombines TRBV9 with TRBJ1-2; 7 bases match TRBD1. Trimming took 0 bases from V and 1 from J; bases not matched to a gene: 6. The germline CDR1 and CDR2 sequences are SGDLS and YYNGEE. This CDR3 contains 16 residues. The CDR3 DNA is TGTGCCAGCAGCGTAGCCTGGACAGGCCTTAACTATGGCTACACCTTC. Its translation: CASSVAWTGLNYGYTF.

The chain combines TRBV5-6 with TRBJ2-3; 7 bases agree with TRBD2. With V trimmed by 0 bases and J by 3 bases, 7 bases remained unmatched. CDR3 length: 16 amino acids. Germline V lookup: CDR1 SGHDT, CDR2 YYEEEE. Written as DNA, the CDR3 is TGTGCCAGCAGCTTGGCGATGGGGGGGTCGACAGATACGCAGTATTTT. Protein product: CASSLAMGGSTDTQYF.

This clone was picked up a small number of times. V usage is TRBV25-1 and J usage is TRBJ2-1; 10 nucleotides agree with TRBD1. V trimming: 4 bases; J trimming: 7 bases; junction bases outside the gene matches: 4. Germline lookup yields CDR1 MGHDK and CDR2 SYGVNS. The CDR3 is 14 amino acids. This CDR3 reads CASSGGGQGNEQFF. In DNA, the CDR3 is TGTGCCAGCAGTGGGGGGGGACAGGGGAATGAGCAGTTCTTC.

CDR3 in DNA: TGTGCCAGCAGTTTCCTCAGGGGGAGAAATTCACCCCTCCACTTT. Translating gives CASSFLRGRNSPLHF. This chain uses TRBV6-5 with TRBJ1-6, with 7 bases identical to TRBD1. The CDR3 is 15 amino acids. Germline assignment: CDR1 MNHEY and CDR2 SVGAGI. Germline trimming cut 4 bases from V and 7 bases from J; bases unmatched to any gene: 7.

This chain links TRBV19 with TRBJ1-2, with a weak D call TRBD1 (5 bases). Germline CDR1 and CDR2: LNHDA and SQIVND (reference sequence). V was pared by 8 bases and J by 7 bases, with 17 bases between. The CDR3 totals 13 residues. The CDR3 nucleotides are TGTGCCAGTTCGTCGGGGGAGGGCGGTGGCTACACCTTC. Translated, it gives CASSSGEGGGYTF.

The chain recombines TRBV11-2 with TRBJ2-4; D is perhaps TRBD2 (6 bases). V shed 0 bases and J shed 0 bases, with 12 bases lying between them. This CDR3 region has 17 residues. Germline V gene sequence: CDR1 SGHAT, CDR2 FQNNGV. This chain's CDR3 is CASSLDSGGIAKNIQYF. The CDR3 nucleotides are TGTGCCAGCAGCTTAGATAGCGGCGGGATAGCCAAAAACATTCAGTACTTC.

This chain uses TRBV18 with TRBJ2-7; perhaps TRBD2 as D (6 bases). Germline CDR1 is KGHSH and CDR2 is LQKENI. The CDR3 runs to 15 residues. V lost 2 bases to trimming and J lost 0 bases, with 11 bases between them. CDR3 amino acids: CASSPVRGGSYEQYF. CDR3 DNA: TGTGCCAGCTCACCAGTTCGGGGAGGCTCCTACGAGCAGTACTTC.

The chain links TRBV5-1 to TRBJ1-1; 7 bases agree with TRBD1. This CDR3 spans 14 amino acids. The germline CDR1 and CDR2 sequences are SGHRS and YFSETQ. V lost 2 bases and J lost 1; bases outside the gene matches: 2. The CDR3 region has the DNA TGCGCCAGCAGCTTTCCAGGGGGGAACACTGAAGCTTTCTTT. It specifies CASSFPGGNTEAFF.

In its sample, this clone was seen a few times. CDR3 protein: CASSSEIGTIDQETQYF. In nucleotides, the CDR3 is TGTGCCAGCAGCTCGGAAATCGGGACTATCGACCAAGAGACCCAGTACTTC. The chain has TRBV7-2 and TRBJ2-5, with 7 bases identical to TRBD2. The CDR3 covers 17 residues. Trimming took 4 bases from V and 0 from J; bases not matched to a gene: 11. Germline CDR1 reads SGHTA; CDR2 reads FQGNSA.

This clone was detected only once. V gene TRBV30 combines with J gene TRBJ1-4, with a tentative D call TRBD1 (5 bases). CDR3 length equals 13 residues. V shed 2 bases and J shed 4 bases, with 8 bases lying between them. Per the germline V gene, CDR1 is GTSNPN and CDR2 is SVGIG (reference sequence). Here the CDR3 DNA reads TGTGCCTGGAGTTCAGGGTTTAATGAAAAACTGTTTTTT. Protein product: CAWSSGFNEKLFF.

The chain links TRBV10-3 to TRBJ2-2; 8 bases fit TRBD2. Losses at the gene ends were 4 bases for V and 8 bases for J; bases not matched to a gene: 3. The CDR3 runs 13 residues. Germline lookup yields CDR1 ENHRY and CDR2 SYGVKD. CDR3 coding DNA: TGTGCCATCAGTGGCGGGGGGCAGGGGGAGCTGTTTTTT. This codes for CAISGGGQGELFF.

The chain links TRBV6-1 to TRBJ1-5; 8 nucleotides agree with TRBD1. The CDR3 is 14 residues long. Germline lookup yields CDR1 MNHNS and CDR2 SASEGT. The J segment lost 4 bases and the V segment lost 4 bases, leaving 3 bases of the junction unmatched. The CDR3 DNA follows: TGTGCCAGCAGTGTCAGGACAGGGAATCAGCCCCAGCATTTT. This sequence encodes CASSVRTGNQPQHF.

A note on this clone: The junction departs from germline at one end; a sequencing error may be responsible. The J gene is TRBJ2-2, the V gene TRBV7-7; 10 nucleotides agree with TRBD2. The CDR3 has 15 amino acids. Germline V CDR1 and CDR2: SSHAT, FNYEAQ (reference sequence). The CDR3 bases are TGTGCTAGCAGCCCCTCCCTAGCGGGAGCCGGGGAGCTGTTTTTT. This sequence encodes CASSPSLAGAGELFF.

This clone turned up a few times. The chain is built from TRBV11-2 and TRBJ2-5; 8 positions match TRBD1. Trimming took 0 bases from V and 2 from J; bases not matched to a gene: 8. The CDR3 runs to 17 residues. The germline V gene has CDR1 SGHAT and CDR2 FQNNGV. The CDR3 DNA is TGTGCCAGCAGCTTAGAGAGTGGGACAGGAGATCAAGAGACCCAGTACTTC. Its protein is CASSLESGTGDQETQYF.

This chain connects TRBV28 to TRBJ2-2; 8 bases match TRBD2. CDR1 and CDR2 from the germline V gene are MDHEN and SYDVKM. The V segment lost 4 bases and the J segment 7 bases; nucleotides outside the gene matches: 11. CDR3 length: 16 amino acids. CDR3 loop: CASSSLKAGVNGELFF. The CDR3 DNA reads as TGTGCCAGCAGTTCCCTCAAAGCGGGAGTTAACGGGGAGCTGTTTTTT.

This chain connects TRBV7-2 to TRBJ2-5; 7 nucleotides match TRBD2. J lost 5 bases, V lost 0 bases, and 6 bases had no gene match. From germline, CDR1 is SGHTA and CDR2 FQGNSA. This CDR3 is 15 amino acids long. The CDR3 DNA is TGTGCCAGCAGCTTAGCTTGGCGGGGGACGGAGACCCAGTACTTC. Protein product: CASSLAWRGTETQYF.

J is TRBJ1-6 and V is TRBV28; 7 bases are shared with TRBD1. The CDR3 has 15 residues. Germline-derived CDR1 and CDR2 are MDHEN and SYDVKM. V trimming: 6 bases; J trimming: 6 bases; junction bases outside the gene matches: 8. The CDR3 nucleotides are TGTGCCAGCAGCCTTCAGAGGGACAGTAATTCACCCCTCCACTTT. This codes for CASSLQRDSNSPLHF. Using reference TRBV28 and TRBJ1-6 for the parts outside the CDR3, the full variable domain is DVKVTQSSRYLVKRTGEKVFLECVQDMDHENMFWYRQDPGLGLRLIYFSYDVKMKEKGDIPEGYSVSREKKERFSLILESASTNQTSMYLCASSLQRDSNSPLHFGNGTRLTVT.

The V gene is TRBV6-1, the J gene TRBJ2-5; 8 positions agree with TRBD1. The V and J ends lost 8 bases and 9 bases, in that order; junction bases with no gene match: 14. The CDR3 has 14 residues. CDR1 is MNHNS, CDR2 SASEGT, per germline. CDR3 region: CASADRVVQGAQYF. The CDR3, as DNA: TGTGCCAGCGCGGACAGGGTGGTCCAAGGGGCCCAGTACTTC.

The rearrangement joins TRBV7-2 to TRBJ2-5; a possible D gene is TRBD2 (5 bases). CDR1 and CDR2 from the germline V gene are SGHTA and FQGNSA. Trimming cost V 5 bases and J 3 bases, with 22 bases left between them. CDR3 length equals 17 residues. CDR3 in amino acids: CASSLPGVVGAEETQYF. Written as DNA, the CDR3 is TGTGCCAGCAGCCTACCAGGCGTAGTAGGAGCGGAAGAGACCCAGTACTTC. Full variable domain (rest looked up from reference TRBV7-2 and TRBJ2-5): GAGVSQSPSNKVTEKGKDVELRCDPISGHTALYWYRQSLGQGLEFLIYFQGNSAPDKSGLPSDRFSAERTGGSVSTLTIQRTQQEDSAVYLCASSLPGVVGAEETQYFGPGTRLLVL.

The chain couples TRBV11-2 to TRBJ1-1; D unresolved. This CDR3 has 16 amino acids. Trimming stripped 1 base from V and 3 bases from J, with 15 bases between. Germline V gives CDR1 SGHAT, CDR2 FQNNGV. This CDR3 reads CASSLGVWGVDTEAFF. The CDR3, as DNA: TGTGCCAGCAGCTTAGGGGTATGGGGAGTCGACACTGAAGCTTTCTTT.

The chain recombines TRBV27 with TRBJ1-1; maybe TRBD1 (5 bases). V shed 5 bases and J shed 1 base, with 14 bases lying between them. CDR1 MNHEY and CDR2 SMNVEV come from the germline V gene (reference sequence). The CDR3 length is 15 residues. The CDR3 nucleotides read TGTGCCAGCAGTCCCGGGGGGGGGACGAACACTGAAGCTTTCTTT. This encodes CASSPGGGTNTEAFF.

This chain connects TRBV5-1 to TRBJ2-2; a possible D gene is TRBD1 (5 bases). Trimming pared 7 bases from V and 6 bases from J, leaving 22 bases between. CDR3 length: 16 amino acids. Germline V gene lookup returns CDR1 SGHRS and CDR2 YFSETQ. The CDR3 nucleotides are TGCGCCAGCGCTTCCAAGACAGCCACAGGCGCCGGGGAGCTGTTTTTT. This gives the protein CASASKTATGAGELFF.

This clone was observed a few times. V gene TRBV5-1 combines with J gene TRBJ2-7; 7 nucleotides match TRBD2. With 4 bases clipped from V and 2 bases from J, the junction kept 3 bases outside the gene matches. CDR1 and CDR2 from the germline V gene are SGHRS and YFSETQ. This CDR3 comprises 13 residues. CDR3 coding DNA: TGCGCCAGCAGCGAGGGAGGGGCCTACGAGCAGTACTTC. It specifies CASSEGGAYEQYF.

CDR3 residues: CASSPDRGSGTEAFF. In nucleotides, the CDR3 is TGTGCCAGCAGCCCGGACAGGGGCTCCGGAACTGAAGCTTTCTTT. The V gene is TRBV5-5, the J gene TRBJ1-1, with TRBD1 identical over 9 bases. V gave up 4 bases and J gave up 5 bases; unmatched junction bases: 9. The CDR3 is 15 amino acids. CDR1 is SGHKS and CDR2 is YYEKEE in the germline V gene (reference sequence). The full variable domain, in which reference TRBV5-5 and TRBJ1-1 provide the parts outside the CDR3, is DAGVTQSPTHLIKTRGQQVTLRCSPISGHKSVSWYQQVLGQGPQFIFQYYEKEERGRGNFPDRFSARQFPNYSSELNVNALLLGDSALYLCASSPDRGSGTEAFFGQGTRLTVV.